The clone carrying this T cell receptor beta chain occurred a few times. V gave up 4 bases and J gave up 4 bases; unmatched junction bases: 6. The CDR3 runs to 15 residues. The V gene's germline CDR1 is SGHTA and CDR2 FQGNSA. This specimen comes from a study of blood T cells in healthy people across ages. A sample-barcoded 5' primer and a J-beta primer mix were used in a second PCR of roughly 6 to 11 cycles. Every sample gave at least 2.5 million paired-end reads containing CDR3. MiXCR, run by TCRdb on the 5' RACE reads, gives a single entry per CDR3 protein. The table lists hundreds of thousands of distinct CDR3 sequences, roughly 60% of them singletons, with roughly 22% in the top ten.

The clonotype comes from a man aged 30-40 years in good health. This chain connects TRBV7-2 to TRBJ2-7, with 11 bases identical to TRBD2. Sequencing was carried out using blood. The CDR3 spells CASSSWGTSGYEQYF. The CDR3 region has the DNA TGTGCCAGCAGCTCATGGGGGACTAGCGGATACGAGCAGTACTTC.